A single sample gave rise to the 29 T cell receptor beta chains below, sequenced in a study of shared clonotypes between healthy human individuals (dated by TCRdb to between 2020 and 2021). Preparation of the library involved the immunoSEQ multiplex PCR assay. The immuneACCESS repertoire file appears here via TCRdb, limited to in-frame rearrangements. These files lack a portion of the clones; in checked studies, under half of the deficit traces to unresolved V genes, and the cause of the others is not known. In this sample the table shows 950,000 to 1,300,000 clones, about 75% of which occur a single time. Jointly, the top ten make up approximately 1.3% of the sample. Material for sequencing was memory CD4+ T cells sorted from blood. This specimen's cell subset or site label, interpreted: CD45RA-negative fraction. The receptors shown here come from a man aged 18 to 35 in good health.

The chain combines TRBV28 with TRBJ2-5, with D possibly being TRBD2 (6 bases). V lost 5 bases to trimming and J lost 7 bases, with 17 bases between them. Germline values: CDR1 MDHEN, CDR2 SYDVKM. The CDR3 runs 14 residues. In nucleotides, the CDR3 is TGTGCCAGCAGTCCAGGCGGGGCCGCCGCGACCCAGTACTTC. Translation gives CASSPGGAAATQYF. Combining the CDR3 with reference TRBV28 and TRBJ2-5 gives the whole variable domain DVKVTQSSRYLVKRTGEKVFLECVQDMDHENMFWYRQDPGLGLRLIYFSYDVKMKEKGDIPEGYSVSREKKERFSLILESASTNQTSMYLCASSPGGAAATQYFGPGTRLLVL.

The chain joins TRBV30 to TRBJ1-6, with D maybe TRBD1 (6 bases). V lost 4 bases and J lost 7, with 11 bases in between. This CDR3 is built from 13 residues. Germline V gene data show CDR1 as GTSNPN and CDR2 as SVGIG (reference sequence). CDR3 DNA sequence: TGTGCCTGGAAACTACAGGGAAATTCACCCCTCCACTTT. It yields the protein CAWKLQGNSPLHF.

The sample holds a few counts of this clone. The chain recombines TRBV30 with TRBJ1-2, with no clear D. Germline CDR1 and CDR2: GTSNPN and SVGIG (reference sequence). Trimming took 4 bases from V and 3 from J, leaving 9 bases between them. The CDR3 extends over 12 amino acids. The CDR3 region is CAWNYGHYGYTF. CDR3 bases: TGTGCCTGGAACTACGGACACTATGGCTACACCTTC.

In DNA, the CDR3 is TGTGCCTGGACGGTGGGCCTAGCAGGCAATGAGCAGTTCTTC. Residues: CAWTVGLAGNEQFF. This chain joins TRBV30 and TRBJ2-1; D is possibly TRBD2 (5 bases). V was trimmed by 4 bases and J by 6 bases, leaving 16 bases between them. This CDR3 is 14 amino acids long. The germline CDR1 and CDR2 sequences are GTSNPN and SVGIG (reference sequence).

The V call is TRBV12-5, the J call TRBJ2-3, with TRBD2 matching 11 bases. CDR1 and CDR2 (germline): LGHNT, FRNRAP. The CDR3 extends over 16 amino acids. With V trimmed by 6 bases and J by 0 bases, 5 bases remained unmatched. The CDR3 sequence: CASGTGTSGSTDTQYF. CDR3 sequence (DNA): TGTGCTAGTGGCACCGGGACTAGCGGTAGCACAGATACGCAGTATTTT.

Remarks on this clone: Other DNA sequences in this specimen translate into the identical CDR3. The rearrangement links TRBV6-5 to TRBJ1-5; tentative D call: TRBD1 (6 bases). The CDR3 length is 13 residues. V lost 6 bases and J lost 2, with 8 bases in between. The V gene's germline CDR1 is MNHEY and CDR2 SVGAGI. The DNA for the CDR3 is TGTGCCAGCAGGGCAGGGGGCAATCAGCCCCAGCATTTT. Amino acids: CASRAGGNQPQHF.

As DNA, the CDR3 is TGTGCCAGCTCACCCCGGGCGGTTGGCACTGAAGCTTTCTTT. Translated: CASSPRAVGTEAFF. The chain carries TRBV18 and TRBJ1-1, with D hard to call. V lost 3 bases, J lost 4 bases, and 12 bases lay in between. The germline V gene has CDR1 KGHSH and CDR2 LQKENI. The CDR3 has 14 residues.

The chain recombines TRBV2 with TRBJ2-1, with 10 bases that match TRBD2. The CDR3 extends over 16 amino acids. J was trimmed by 2 bases and V by 5 bases; bases with no gene match: 6. Per germline, CDR1 SNHLY and CDR2 FYNNEI. CDR3 region: CASSPLAGGPYNEQFF. CDR3 DNA sequence: TGTGCCAGCAGTCCATTAGCGGGGGGCCCCTACAATGAGCAGTTCTTC.

Within the sample, this clone is medium-sized. The V call is TRBV10-1, the J call TRBJ2-1, with D unclear. The CDR3 is made up of 12 amino acids. The germline V and J ends were trimmed by 6 bases and 1 base, with 4 bases remaining between them. CDR1 is WNHNN, CDR2 SYGVQD, per germline (reference sequence). This chain's CDR3 is CASRGSYNEQFF. The CDR3 nucleotides read TGCGCCAGCAGGGGATCCTACAATGAGCAGTTCTTC.

CDR3 protein: CASSFAAQRETQYF. The CDR3 region has the DNA TGCGCCAGCAGCTTCGCCGCCCAGAGGGAGACCCAGTACTTC. This chain joins TRBV5-1 and TRBJ2-5; D is unclear. This CDR3 has 14 amino acids. Trimming shortened V by 2 bases and J by 5 bases, and 13 bases separated the two germline ends. CDR1 is SGHRS and CDR2 is YFSETQ in the germline V gene.

This clone has a handful of counts. This chain links TRBV7-2 with TRBJ2-3; D is undetermined. In germline, CDR1 is SGHTA, CDR2 FQGNSA. The CDR3 sequence is 16 residues long. V lost 1 base and J 6 bases, leaving 17 bases between the germline ends. CDR3 nucleotide sequence: TGTGCCAGCAGCTTAGAATCAACCCGGGCCCCCGATACGCAGTATTTT. Amino acids: CASSLESTRAPDTQYF.

This chain uses TRBV14 with TRBJ2-5; no clear D gene. V was clipped by 4 bases and J by 4 bases, with 10 bases between them. The CDR3 is 13 residues long. Per the germline V gene, CDR1 is SGHDN and CDR2 is FVKESK. This chain's CDR3 is CASSRLGRETQYF. CDR3 sequence (DNA): TGTGCCAGCAGCCGGCTCGGGCGAGAGACCCAGTACTTC.

The genes are TRBV30 and TRBJ1-3; D possibly corresponds to TRBD1 (5 bases). The V gene's germline CDR1 is GTSNPN and CDR2 SVGIG (reference sequence). The CDR3 has 14 amino acids. Trimming shortened V by 0 bases and J by 3 bases, and 9 bases separated the two germline ends. CDR3 sequence: CAWSVWGVGNTIYF. As DNA, the CDR3 is TGTGCCTGGAGTGTATGGGGGGTTGGAAACACCATATATTTT.

The rearrangement joins TRBV6-6 to TRBJ2-7; 7 bases are a match to TRBD1. The germline gives CDR1 MNHNY, CDR2 SVGAGI (reference sequence). With 2 bases clipped from V and 7 bases from J, the junction kept 8 bases outside the gene matches. The CDR3 length is 14 residues. The CDR3 loop is CASSYLEGAGEQYF. The DNA of the CDR3 is TGTGCCAGCAGTTACCTAGAGGGGGCAGGTGAGCAGTACTTC.

The chain couples TRBV7-2 to TRBJ1-1; D remains ambiguous. Germline V CDR1 and CDR2: SGHTA, FQGNSA. The V end was cut by 3 bases, the J end by 4 bases, with 9 bases between. The CDR3 spans 13 residues. CDR3 loop: CASSFSEVTEAFF. In DNA, the CDR3 is TGTGCCAGCAGCTTTTCAGAAGTCACTGAAGCTTTCTTT. Full variable domain (outside the CDR3, taken from reference TRBV7-2 and TRBJ1-1): GAGVSQSPSNKVTEKGKDVELRCDPISGHTALYWYRQSLGQGLEFLIYFQGNSAPDKSGLPSDRFSAERTGGSVSTLTIQRTQQEDSAVYLCASSFSEVTEAFFGQGTRLTVV.

The chain links TRBV19 to TRBJ1-4; TRBD1 matches at 7 bases. CDR1 and CDR2 from the germline V gene are LNHDA and SQIVND (reference sequence). This CDR3 comprises 16 residues. The ends lost 7 bases at V and 6 bases at J; junction bases unmatched: 14. The CDR3 DNA follows: TGTGCCAGTATGGGCAGGGGGGGTATTTTGGATGAAAAACTGTTTTTT. Amino acids: CASMGRGGILDEKLFF.

This chain joins TRBV2 and TRBJ2-2, with 11 bases that match TRBD2. This CDR3 region has 16 residues. Germline loops: CDR1 SNHLY, CDR2 FYNNEI. The junction had 6 bases not matched to a gene; V was cut back by 4 bases and J by 5 bases. The CDR3 region is CASSVDRTSGTGELFF. CDR3 DNA: TGTGCCAGCAGTGTCGATAGGACTAGCGGGACCGGGGAGCTGTTTTTT.

This sequence joins TRBV7-2 and TRBJ1-1, with unresolved D. Germline V gene lookup returns CDR1 SGHTA and CDR2 FQGNSA. This CDR3 has 13 residues. Trimming left V 6 bases short and J 1 base short, with 9 bases between. Here the CDR3 DNA reads TGTGCCAGCAGGCCCGGAGCGAACACTGAAGCTTTCTTT. Translating it yields CASRPGANTEAFF.

This sequence joins TRBV6-5 and TRBJ1-1; 7 bases align to TRBD1. Germline V gene lookup returns CDR1 MNHEY and CDR2 SVGAGI. Trimming at V came to 2 bases and at J to 3 bases, leaving 6 bases not matched to a gene. The length of the CDR3 is 15 residues. DNA of the CDR3: TGTGCCAGCAGTTACACGTCAGGGGGTCACACTGAAGCTTTCTTT. Its translation: CASSYTSGGHTEAFF.

The rearrangement joins TRBV27 to TRBJ1-1; unclear D gene. The CDR3 covers 13 residues. The V end lost 7 bases, the J end lost 1 base, and 10 bases lay between the germline ends. From germline, CDR1 is MNHEY and CDR2 SMNVEV (reference sequence). The CDR3 DNA sequence: TGTGCCAGCAAAAGGGCGCGGAACACTGAAGCTTTCTTT. Translated: CASKRARNTEAFF.

The gene calls are TRBV9 and TRBJ2-7, with D perhaps assigned TRBD1 or TRBD2 (5 bases each). CDR3 size: 14 residues. CDR1 and CDR2 from the germline V gene are SGDLS and YYNGEE. V was shortened by 3 bases and J by 2 bases, with 12 bases between the two germline ends. CDR3 in DNA: TGTGCCAGCAGCGAGCGGACAAATCCCTACGAGCAGTACTTC. This encodes CASSERTNPYEQYF.

The rearrangement joins TRBV2 to TRBJ2-3, with D possibly being TRBD2 (6 bases). The CDR3 length is 15 residues. Germline values: CDR1 SNHLY, CDR2 FYNNEI. V was cut by 4 bases and J by 4 bases, with 15 bases left in between. The CDR3 coding sequence is TGTGCCAGCAGTGTTGCGGCGGGACGATCAGATACGCAGTATTTT. This sequence encodes CASSVAAGRSDTQYF.

This clone was counted only a few times. The J gene is TRBJ2-3, the V gene TRBV5-1; 9 nucleotides match TRBD2. Per germline, CDR1 SGHRS and CDR2 YFSETQ. V was pared by 0 bases and J by 4 bases, with 6 bases of the junction left unmatched. This CDR3 region has 16 residues. CDR3 in DNA: TGCGCCAGCAGCTTGGGGACTAGCGAGGTTGCAGATACGCAGTATTTT. Protein product: CASSLGTSEVADTQYF.

The chain employs TRBV6-6 and TRBJ1-5, with D uncertain. In germline, CDR1 is MNHNY, CDR2 SVGAGI (reference sequence). V lost 2 bases and J lost 3, with 8 bases in between. The CDR3 totals 14 residues. The CDR3 spells CASSYTGNNQPQHF. In DNA form, the CDR3 reads TGTGCCAGCAGTTACACCGGAAACAATCAGCCCCAGCATTTT.

The J gene is TRBJ2-2, the V gene TRBV18, with 9 nucleotides matching TRBD2. Germline V gene sequence: CDR1 KGHSH, CDR2 LQKENI. Trimming cost V 3 bases and J 1 base; bases outside gene matches: 0. The CDR3 spans 15 residues. This CDR3 is CASSPSGRNTGELFF. The CDR3, as DNA: TGTGCCAGCTCACCTAGCGGGAGGAACACCGGGGAGCTGTTTTTT.

Remarks on this clone: Sequence at one end of the junction differs from germline and may be a read error. V usage is TRBV7-9 and J usage is TRBJ1-2, with TRBD1 matching 8 bases. The germline V gene encodes CDR1 SEHNR and CDR2 FQNEAQ (reference sequence). The CDR3 is 12 residues long. The CDR3 DNA follows: TGTGCCAGCAGCCGTTACCAGGGGGCGGTGAATTTT. Translated: CASSRYQGAVNF.

V and J are TRBV5-1 and TRBJ2-1; TRBD1 aligns across 7 bases. Germline loops: CDR1 SGHRS, CDR2 YFSETQ. V lost 4 bases and J lost 6; bases outside the gene matches: 10. This CDR3 spans 15 amino acids. The CDR3 DNA follows: TGCGCCAGCAGCAACTCACAGGGGCGACGCAATGAGCAGTTCTTC. It codes for CASSNSQGRRNEQFF.

This chain connects TRBV4-3 to TRBJ1-4, with D hard to call. The ends were cut back, 4 bases at V and 4 bases at J, with 13 bases in the middle. Germline V gene sequence: CDR1 LGHNA, CDR2 YSLEER. CDR3 size: 15 residues. For the CDR3, the DNA is TGCGCCAGCAGCCCGGAGGGAGCGGGTAATGAAAAACTGTTTTTT. It yields the protein CASSPEGAGNEKLFF.

V gene TRBV5-6 combines with J gene TRBJ2-4, with D unclear. This CDR3 is built from 14 residues. Germline assignment: CDR1 SGHDT and CDR2 YYEEEE. V shed 1 base and J shed 8 bases, with 13 bases lying between them. The CDR3 DNA reads as TGTGCCAGCAGCTTGCTTGTGGGTGGGGACATTCAGTACTTC. Protein sequence: CASSLLVGGDIQYF.